A single sample gave rise to the 19 T cell receptor beta chains below, sequenced in a study of blood T cell repertoires in COVID-19. Produced via immunoSEQ multiplex PCR; TCRdb's table is partial and in-frame only. Found here are about 200,000 clones, more than 75% of them singletons; the top ten hold 1.5% to 2%. Input material: peripheral blood. The receptors were gathered from a man between 35 and 55 years old with active or convalescent COVID-19.

The CDR3 sequence: CASSSIHYGNTEAFF. CDR3 DNA sequence: TGCGCCAGCAGCTCGATTCATTACGGGAACACTGAAGCTTTCTTT. The genes are TRBV4-1 and TRBJ1-1; D is unclear. There are 15 residues in the CDR3. V lost 5 bases and J lost 1, with 14 bases in between. The germline CDR1 and CDR2 sequences are MGHRA and YSYEKL.

The chain combines TRBV5-1 with TRBJ2-2, with 14 nucleotides matching TRBD2. The germline V gene has CDR1 SGHRS and CDR2 YFSETQ. The CDR3 extends over 18 amino acids. V was pared by 4 bases and J by 1 base, with 6 bases of the junction left unmatched. Here the CDR3 reads CASSPGTSGGRNTGELFF. The CDR3 DNA is TGCGCCAGCAGCCCCGGGACTAGCGGGGGCCGGAACACCGGGGAGCTGTTTTTT.

The chain carries TRBV5-1 and TRBJ1-1; a possible D gene is TRBD1 (6 bases). The CDR3 sequence is 16 residues long. Germline V gene data show CDR1 as SGHRS and CDR2 as YFSETQ. V lost 4 bases and J 4 bases, leaving 20 bases between the germline ends. CDR3 loop: CASSAEGGHQSTEAFF. The CDR3 DNA follows: TGCGCCAGCAGCGCGGAGGGGGGGCATCAGAGCACTGAAGCTTTCTTT.

CDR3: CASSPTGTGGNQPQHF. CDR3 sequence (DNA): TGTGCCAGCTCACCAACCGGGACAGGGGGCAATCAGCCCCAGCATTTT. The genes are TRBV18 and TRBJ1-5; 10 bases line up with TRBD1. This CDR3 is 16 amino acids long. Germline assignment: CDR1 KGHSH and CDR2 LQKENI. Trimming took 2 bases from V and 2 from J; bases not matched to a gene: 3.

Concerning this clone: Germline is not matched at one junction end, which may reflect a read error. V and J are TRBV28 and TRBJ1-2; 7 bases line up with TRBD1. Germline loops: CDR1 MDHEN, CDR2 SYDVKM. The CDR3 consists of 14 residues. The CDR3 protein is CASSLTGSGYSYTF. CDR3 DNA: TGTGCCAGCAGTTTGACAGGGTCTGGCTATAGCTACACCTTC.

This chain links TRBV6-6 with TRBJ1-6; 11 bases fit TRBD1. From germline, CDR1 is MNHNY and CDR2 SVGAGI (reference sequence). CDR3 length: 15 residues. Trimming took 1 base from V and 11 from J; bases not matched to a gene: 4. CDR3 sequence: CASSYLGTGGPPLHF. The CDR3 region has the DNA TGTGCCAGCAGTTACTTGGGGACAGGGGGACCACCCCTCCACTTT.

The CDR3 region is CASSLVGQPSYEQYF. The CDR3 nucleotides are TGTGCCAGCAGCTTAGTTGGACAGCCGTCCTACGAGCAGTACTTC. The chain couples TRBV7-9 to TRBJ2-7; D is possibly TRBD1 (6 bases). In germline, CDR1 is SEHNR, CDR2 FQNEAQ (reference sequence). The CDR3 consists of 15 residues. The ends were cut back, 1 base at V and 1 base at J, with 11 bases in the middle.

The chain recombines TRBV27 with TRBJ1-1; D gene ambiguous. Germline V CDR1 and CDR2: MNHEY, SMNVEV (reference sequence). V was pared by 6 bases and J by 1 base, with 9 bases between. The CDR3 contains 13 residues. The CDR3 coding sequence is TGTGCCAGCAGGCCCATAGAGAACACTGAAGCTTTCTTT. Protein: CASRPIENTEAFF.

The chain couples TRBV27 to TRBJ2-7, with TRBD2 matching over 7 bases. Losses at the gene ends were 9 bases for V and 5 bases for J; bases not matched to a gene: 7. The CDR3 has 12 residues. Germline CDR1 and CDR2: MNHEY and SMNVEV (reference sequence). The CDR3 DNA is TGTGCCAGTACCGGGAGGAGGAACGAGCAGTACTTC. The encoded protein is CASTGRRNEQYF.

The V and J genes are TRBV25-1 and TRBJ2-5, with D possibly TRBD2 on 5 matching bases. Germline CDR1 MGHDK, CDR2 SYGVNS. Between the trimmed V and J ends, which lost 4 bases and 4 bases, there was a span of 10 bases. The CDR3 totals 13 residues. The CDR3 reads CASSVAGRETQYF. In DNA, the CDR3 is TGTGCCAGCAGTGTGGCGGGTAGAGAGACCCAGTACTTC.

The chain has TRBV7-3 and TRBJ1-2; unclear D gene. Trimming took 0 bases from V and 8 from J, leaving 16 bases between them. CDR3 length: 15 amino acids. Germline V CDR1 and CDR2: SGHTA, FQGTGA. The CDR3 protein is CASSLTSRGGYGYTF. The CDR3 region has the DNA TGTGCCAGCAGCTTAACCTCCCGAGGAGGGTACGGCTACACCTTC.

The V call is TRBV25-1, the J call TRBJ1-4; 9 bases are shared with TRBD1. J was trimmed by 1 base and V by 3 bases; bases with no gene match: 6. The CDR3 is 17 residues long. Germline CDR1 MGHDK, CDR2 SYGVNS. DNA for the CDR3: TGTGCCAGCAGTGATCCGGGACAGGGTCAAACTAATGAAAAACTGTTTTTT. It specifies CASSDPGQGQTNEKLFF.

The rearrangement uses TRBV27 and TRBJ1-5; no reliable D call. The CDR3 contains 14 residues. In germline, CDR1 is MNHEY, CDR2 SMNVEV (reference sequence). With 3 bases removed from V and 2 bases from J, the gap between germline ends came to 8 bases. The CDR3 DNA sequence: TGTGCCAGCAGTTTCGGGATTGGCAATCAGCCCCAGCATTTT. Protein product: CASSFGIGNQPQHF.

This rearrangement joins TRBV6-5 to TRBJ1-2; D ambiguous. Looked up from germline, CDR1 is MNHEY and CDR2 is SVGAGI. Trimming pared 5 bases from V and 5 bases from J, leaving 18 bases between. CDR3 length: 15 amino acids. The CDR3 spells CASSPADDLPYGYTF. In DNA form, the CDR3 reads TGTGCCAGCAGTCCCGCGGATGATCTCCCGTATGGCTACACCTTC.

The chain joins TRBV5-1 to TRBJ1-6; D gene ambiguous. Trimming removed 0 bases from V and 7 bases from J, with 11 bases in between. Germline lookup yields CDR1 SGHRS and CDR2 YFSETQ. The CDR3 extends over 15 amino acids. The CDR3 DNA is TGCGCCAGCAGCTTGGTAGGCCCGAGGAATTCACCCCTCCACTTT. Amino acids: CASSLVGPRNSPLHF.

The chain joins TRBV6-5 to TRBJ2-7, with TRBD1 matching over 8 bases. CDR1 and CDR2 from the germline V gene are MNHEY and SVGAGI. This CDR3 is 13 amino acids long. Trimming cost V 6 bases and J 2 bases; bases outside gene matches: 3. This chain's CDR3 is CASSLDRAYEQYF. The CDR3 DNA is TGTGCCAGCAGCCTGGACAGGGCCTACGAGCAGTACTTC.

This chain connects TRBV19 to TRBJ1-1; TRBD1 aligns across 7 bases. The length of the CDR3 is 15 residues. Germline V gives CDR1 LNHDA, CDR2 SQIVND (reference sequence). V dropped 9 bases and J dropped 4; count of bases not matched to a gene: 14. CDR3: CASTHPGTVFTEAFF. Here the CDR3 DNA reads TGTGCCAGCACCCATCCCGGGACAGTCTTCACTGAAGCTTTCTTT.

V gene TRBV9 combines with J gene TRBJ1-2; no firm D call. This CDR3 is built from 12 residues. Per the germline V gene, CDR1 is SGDLS and CDR2 is YYNGEE. V gave up 3 bases and J gave up 4 bases, with 7 bases separating them. CDR3 loop: CASSAPFYGYTF. The CDR3 region has the DNA TGTGCCAGCAGCGCCCCTTTCTATGGCTACACCTTC.

This rearrangement joins TRBV5-4 to TRBJ2-1; 10 bases are a match to TRBD2. With 1 base clipped from V and 4 bases from J, the junction kept 8 bases outside the gene matches. Germline loops: CDR1 SGHNT, CDR2 YYREEE (reference sequence). The CDR3 sequence is 17 residues long. The CDR3: CASSLPVLAGEYNEQFF. In DNA form, the CDR3 reads TGTGCCAGCAGCTTGCCGGTTCTAGCGGGGGAGTACAATGAGCAGTTCTTC. Drawing the rest from reference TRBV5-4 and TRBJ2-1, the complete variable domain is ETGVTQSPTHLIKTRGQQVTLRCSSQSGHNTVSWYQQALGQGPQFIFQYYREEENGRGNFPPRFSGLQFPNYSSELNVNALELDDSALYLCASSLPVLAGEYNEQFFGPGTRLTVL.